This T cell receptor (beta chain) was identified in a study of Tregs in tolerant kidney transplant recipients (dated by TCRdb to the late 2010s). A note on the overall study: Related donors were used in the transplants with nonmyeloablative bone marrow transplantation, and mixed chimerism was transient in the human trials. The study applied TCRbeta sequencing to find donor-specific regulatory T cells before combined kidney and bone marrow transplantation and then followed those same cells after transplant. The research as a whole found: In tolerant patients, the expansion of donor-specific Tregs was greater than global Treg expansion, suggesting that the expansion was antigen-driven rather than nonspecific. Expanding Tregs with activated donor B cells appeared to identify the most biologically relevant and donor-specific TCRbeta repertoire. Because the study included only a small number of patients, the results must be confirmed in larger populations and under other immunosuppression protocols. Biological reproducibility was not directly assessed, although technical replication error appeared to be minimal. Because the PCR primers were changed over time for some patients, nucleotide-level comparison could not be performed across the samples from those patients.

For TCRbeta CDR3 sequencing, genomic DNA from the sorted cells was extracted using the QIAGEN DNeasy Blood and Tissue Kit. High-throughput TCRbeta CDR3 sequencing, which included PCR amplification with bias correction and internal controls, was done commercially through immunoSEQ. As for how the authors treated the data: A unique productive TCRbeta sequence was defined by the CDR3 nucleotide sequence when primers matched, and otherwise by the CDR3 amino acid sequence together with the Vbeta and Jbeta genes. Sorting error was corrected by removing sequences shared between sorted populations at a frequency ratio of 2:1 or less, and the remaining shared sequences were assigned to the higher population. Donor-reactive sequences were defined as at least 5-fold expanded in CFSE-low cells versus unstimulated cells, with frequency of at least 0.01% in CFSE-low cells. Repertoire divergence was quantified by Jensen-Shannon divergence calculated from the top 100 TCRbeta sequences ranked by frequency. For samples with multiple sequencing runs, sorting error was corrected separately for each run before the runs were pooled. Imported from immuneACCESS, the table was reduced by TCRdb to in-frame sequences with V and J called. These copies leave out some clones; in studies compared against another copy, an unresolved V gene accounts for under half, and the cause of the remainder is not known. V and J calls and clone size follow that table, whereas D and trimming were derived from the DNA. The sample table includes under 55,000 clones. About 0.83% of the sample is held by the ten biggest clonotypes.

The time point label here, explained by the study, means: blood sample drawn before combined kidney and bone marrow transplant. Unstimulated Tregs (CD4+CD25+CD127-), CD4+ non-Tregs (CD4+CD25-), CD4 and CD8 cells were FACS-sorted from thawed PBMCs. A few combined kidney and bone marrow transplant recipients from the ITN036ST trial were included as patients, and samples were available only from these trial subjects. Healthy control blood was separated into PBMCs by Ficoll density gradient and cryopreserved, and patient PBMCs were collected both before and after transplant. To note about this clone: The target of this receptor is not known.

This receptor was identified in a human donor who received a combined kidney and bone marrow transplant. The input for sequencing was CD4+ T cells from blood, taken before the transplant.

Incomplete CDR3 DNA: TGTGCCAGCAGTGATGGCGGGAGAGCTACG. Its protein product is CASSDGGRAT. The CDR3 in its entirety is CASSDGGRATQYF. Recombination linked TRBV6-4 to TRBJ2-3; 7 nucleotides in the junction match TRBD2. The read comes to an end 3 residues before the CDR3 does, leaving the germline J gene to fill in the end. The CDR3 holds 13 amino acids from the cysteine to the phenylalanine. The DNA covers only part of the CDR3, 30 bases in frame from base 1. Looking up the germline V gene yields CDR1 MRHNA and CDR2 SNTAGT. Ends trimmed: V by 3 bases, J by 8 bases; bases unmatched to a gene: 5.